This record covers a single T cell receptor beta chain. The table lists this clone with a count of one. Its antigen is unknown. Base qualities are not at hand, and no much larger clone is one base apart. The data are from a study of blood T cell repertoires in COVID-19 (dated by TCRdb to the early 2020s). Regarding the study in general: Samples from collaborators originated in the United States, Italy and Spain and spanned both the acute and convalescent phases of COVID-19. Samples were obtained from the ongoing ImmuneRACE study (first 160 participants) and from about 1,300 subjects provided by 6 global collaborators. Sample metadata almost always included a de-identified subject ID, COVID-19 status, age in years and sex. Where available, HLA class I and class II types were obtained from metadata supplied by the sample provider rather than from assay-based typing. The repertoires were released in a freely available public database intended as a resource for research on the immune response to SARS-CoV-2. The material from the prospective study consisted of cDNA or gDNA derived from T cells, B-cell-depleted T cells, or PBMCs. The dataset comprised deeply sampled blood TCRbeta repertoires from subjects exposed to, actively infected with, or recovered from COVID-19. What the study reported, not specific to this receptor: The amount of clinical and demographic metadata varied by source and participant and was provided uncurated.

TCRbeta CDR3 regions were amplified from genomic DNA using the immunoSEQ Assay, a bias-controlled multiplex PCR. The authors' pipeline ran thus. The number of nucleated cells in each sample was estimated by amplification of reference gene primers within the assay. Sequence reads were collapsed and filtered to measure the absolute abundance of every unique TCRbeta CDR3 rearrangement. Productive Simpson clonality was computed per sample as the square root of Simpson's diversity index over productive rearrangements. Entries here come from immuneACCESS through TCRdb and include only in-frame sequences with V and J called. Some clones fail to appear in such tables; in the studies checked, an unresolved V gene covers under half of the shortfall, and the cause of the remainder is unknown. That table furnishes V, J and clone size, whereas the DNA furnished D and trimming. For this sample the table gives 270,000 or so clones, of which 88% were detected only once. The ten largest clones add up to 1.2% of the sample.

Participants in the prospective study were enrolled through a virtual design, were aged roughly 18 to 100 years, and lived in roughly 24 United States geographic areas. To assign participants to cohorts, the prospective study relied on clinical history that participants themselves reported in a screening survey and a study questionnaire. Mobile phlebotomists in the prospective study collected whole blood, serum and a nasopharyngeal or oropharyngeal swab from every participant. Prospective study participants could optionally give additional blood draws and questionnaires over an approximately 2-month period. Before DNA extraction, blood samples from the prospective study were shipped at room temperature or frozen. Sequenced material: PBMCs or T cells enriched from blood (not recorded which). The source of this sequence is a woman aged 40 to 50 with acute COVID-19.

The DNA reads as follows: TGTGCCAGTAGTATTTATTTCCGGGGGAAGGTTCAAGAGACCCAGTACTTC. Translated, it gives CASSIYFRGKVQETQYF. The chain links TRBV19 with TRBJ2-5, and possibly TRBD2, on 6 matching bases. CDR1 and CDR2, looked up from the germline V gene (reference sequence), are LNHDA and SQIVND. Trimming takes 3 bases from V and 2 bases from J, and the germline ends sit 19 bases apart. Inclusive of the bounding cysteine and phenylalanine, the CDR3 is 17 residues long. Kept here is only the CDR3 DNA, which spans 51 bases and is read in frame from base 1. Supplemented by the reference TRBV19 and TRBJ2-5 proteins around the CDR3, the complete variable domain is DGGITQSPKYLFRKEGQNVTLSCEQNLNHDAMYWYRQDPGQGLRLIYYSQIVNDFQKGDIAEGYSVSREKKESFPLTVTSAQKNPTAFYLCASSIYFRGKVQETQYFGPGTRLLVL.